The 19 T cell receptor beta chains listed next were all sequenced from one sample in a study of cytomegalovirus exposure and HLA in healthy donors. Method: immunoSEQ multiplex PCR; TCRdb's copy keeps in-frame clones and lacks some. Here the sample spans roughly 150,000 clones, less than 90% being singletons. The sample comprised PBMCs. Source of these receptors: a woman aged 18-29 years in good health and CMV-seropositive.

This clone was recorded once. This chain connects TRBV19 to TRBJ2-5, with TRBD1 identical over 9 bases. From germline, CDR1 is LNHDA and CDR2 SQIVND (reference sequence). V dropped 4 bases and J dropped 5; count of bases not matched to a gene: 11. This CDR3 comprises 16 residues. Here the CDR3 reads CASSTMGDRVIETQYF. Written as DNA, the CDR3 is TGTGCCAGTAGTACTATGGGGGACAGGGTAATCGAGACCCAGTACTTC.

The rearrangement joins TRBV10-1 to TRBJ2-3, with 8 nucleotides matching TRBD1. CDR3 size: 15 residues. Germline CDR1 WNHNN, CDR2 SYGVQD (reference sequence). V was pared by 6 bases and J by 1 base, with 6 bases of the junction left unmatched. The CDR3 reads CASSYPGQGTDTQYF. The CDR3, as DNA: TGCGCCAGCAGCTACCCGGGACAGGGCACAGATACGCAGTATTTT.

The chain couples TRBV25-1 to TRBJ2-1, with 8 bases aligning to TRBD2. CDR1 is MGHDK and CDR2 is SYGVNS in the germline V gene. V was clipped by 2 bases and J by 8 bases; unmatched bases: 2. There are 13 residues in the CDR3. The DNA of the CDR3 is TGTGCCAGCAGTGAACGGGGGGGCTATGAGCAGTTCTTC. Translated, it gives CASSERGGYEQFF.

The chain is built from TRBV2 and TRBJ1-1; the D gene is possibly TRBD1 (6 bases). The CDR3 runs 15 residues. Trimming removed 3 bases at V and 4 bases at J, with 15 bases between. From germline, CDR1 is SNHLY and CDR2 FYNNEI. The CDR3, as DNA: TGTGCCAGCAGTGAGTTCGGGGGGCGAACCACTGAAGCTTTCTTT. Its translation: CASSEFGGRTTEAFF.

The V and J genes are TRBV27 and TRBJ2-7, with D perhaps matching TRBD2 (6 bases). Per germline, CDR1 MNHEY and CDR2 SMNVEV (reference sequence). Trimming removed 6 bases from V and 0 bases from J, with 9 bases in between. The length of the CDR3 is 13 residues. Here the CDR3 reads CASSAGFSYEQYF. The CDR3 DNA reads TGTGCCAGCAGCGCGGGATTCTCCTACGAGCAGTACTTC.

The genes are TRBV21-1 and TRBJ2-7; TRBD2 is the table's D call and was not checked against the DNA. TRBV21-1 is noted as a pseudogene. CDR3 size: 18 residues. The CDR3 region has the DNA TGTGCCAGCAGCAAAACCCCCTCGAGAGTACGGAGCTCCTACGAGCAGTACTTC. Protein: CASSKTPSRVRSSYEQYF.

J is TRBJ1-2 and V is TRBV2; 8 bases are shared with TRBD1. In germline, CDR1 is SNHLY, CDR2 FYNNEI. The CDR3 length is 15 residues. V gave up 7 bases and J gave up 8 bases; unmatched junction bases: 15. In DNA form, the CDR3 reads TGTGCCAGCATCTTCCGGCCCGACAGGGGAGGAGGCTACACCTTC. Its translation: CASIFRPDRGGGYTF. The entire variable domain, with the rest obtained from reference TRBV2 and TRBJ1-2, is as follows: EPEVTQTPSHQVTQMGQEVILRCVPISNHLYFYWYRQILGQKVEFLVSFYNNEISEKSEIFDDQFSVERPDGSNFTLKIRSTKLEDSAMYFCASIFRPDRGGGYTFGSGTRLTVV.

The chain employs TRBV9 and TRBJ2-2; TRBD2 might be the D (5 bases). Trimming stripped 2 bases from V and 7 bases from J, with 18 bases between. Germline lookup yields CDR1 SGDLS and CDR2 YYNGEE. CDR3 size: 16 residues. CDR3 DNA: TGTGCCAGCAGCGTCACTAGTTTGGTGGGTGGCGGGGAGCTGTTTTTT. Its protein product is CASSVTSLVGGGELFF.

The V and J genes are TRBV11-3 and TRBJ2-7; the D gene is possibly TRBD2 (5 bases). The length of the CDR3 is 13 residues. Germline V gene lookup returns CDR1 SGHNT and CDR2 YENEEA. V dropped 4 bases and J dropped 3 bases, with 10 bases sitting between them. The CDR3 DNA follows: TGTGCCAGCAGCTCGGCCCGGGACTACGAGCAGTACTTC. Amino acid sequence: CASSSARDYEQYF.

The chain has TRBV5-1 and TRBJ1-4; 9 bases fit TRBD1. J gave up 7 bases and V 4 bases, and 23 bases lay outside the gene matches. Germline assignment: CDR1 SGHRS and CDR2 YFSETQ. This CDR3 is built from 20 residues. CDR3 DNA sequence: TGCGCCAGCAGCATGACCGGGACAGGGCCTTCTCGGGGTGGGATTGAAAAACTGTTTTTT. Translating gives CASSMTGTGPSRGGIEKLFF.

The chain recombines TRBV2 with TRBJ2-7; TRBD2 matches at 13 bases. V trimming: 7 bases; J trimming: 3 bases; junction bases outside the gene matches: 9. CDR1 SNHLY and CDR2 FYNNEI come from the germline V gene. The CDR3 covers 16 residues. The CDR3 loop reads CASTGGLAGFSYEQYF. DNA of the CDR3: TGTGCCAGCACTGGGGGACTAGCGGGGTTTAGCTACGAGCAGTACTTC.

The chain links TRBV4-3 to TRBJ1-1; TRBD1 matches 7 bases. The V gene end was trimmed by 0 bases and the J gene end by 1 base; junction bases not matched to a gene: 5. The CDR3 is made up of 16 amino acids. Germline CDR1 and CDR2: LGHNA and YSLEER. CDR3 sequence: CASSQDMGQRNTEAFF. In DNA form, the CDR3 reads TGCGCCAGCAGCCAAGATATGGGACAGAGGAACACTGAAGCTTTCTTT.

This sequence joins TRBV29-1 and TRBJ1-4, with D hard to call. The ends were cut back, 4 bases at V and 3 bases at J, with 9 bases in the middle. The CDR3 has 13 residues. Germline V lookup: CDR1 SQVTM, CDR2 ANQGSEA. CDR3 region: CSVAPVANEKLFF. CDR3 nucleotide sequence: TGCAGCGTTGCTCCGGTGGCTAATGAAAAACTGTTTTTT. Based on the CDR3 plus reference TRBV29-1 and TRBJ1-4, the full variable domain is SAVISQKPSRDICQRGTSLTIQCQVDSQVTMMFWYRQQPGQSLTLIATANQGSEATYESGFVIDKFPISRPNLTFSTLTVSNMSPEDSSIYLCSVAPVANEKLFFGSGTQLSVL.

This clone came up a few times. The genes are TRBV2 and TRBJ1-2; D is perhaps TRBD1 (6 bases). CDR1 and CDR2 from the germline V gene are SNHLY and FYNNEI. V lost 5 bases and J lost 1, with 20 bases in between. CDR3 length: 17 residues. As DNA, the CDR3 is TGTGCCAGCAGTAGGGGGGGACGTCGACTTGGTAACTATGGCTACACCTTC. Its protein is CASSRGGRRLGNYGYTF.

This sequence joins TRBV4-3 and TRBJ2-5, with D possibly being TRBD1 (5 bases). The V gene lost 1 base and the J gene lost 4 bases, with 10 bases spanning the gap. Germline-derived CDR1 and CDR2 are LGHNA and YSLEER. The CDR3 length is 14 residues. The CDR3: CASSQGAQGETQYF. The CDR3 nucleotides read TGCGCCAGCAGCCAAGGGGCCCAGGGAGAGACCCAGTACTTC.

The chain joins TRBV5-1 to TRBJ1-2; D is perhaps TRBD1 (6 bases). Trimming removed 4 bases from V and 5 bases from J, with 18 bases in between. From germline, CDR1 is SGHRS and CDR2 YFSETQ. The CDR3 length is 15 residues. The CDR3 sequence is CASSTLEGDTYGYTF. The CDR3 coding sequence is TGCGCCAGCAGCACGTTAGAGGGGGATACATATGGCTACACCTTC.

The V call is TRBV28, the J call TRBJ1-2; D is possibly TRBD1 (6 bases). Germline CDR1 MDHEN, CDR2 SYDVKM. Trimming pared 7 bases from V and 7 bases from J, leaving 19 bases between. The CDR3 consists of 14 residues. CDR3 in DNA: TGTGCCAGCAAGGGTGCTACAGGGCCAAGTGGCTACACCTTC. This encodes CASKGATGPSGYTF.

This rearrangement joins TRBV5-5 to TRBJ1-2; 8 nucleotides match TRBD1. Per germline, CDR1 SGHKS and CDR2 YYEKEE (reference sequence). The V gene end was trimmed by 2 bases and the J gene end by 4 bases; junction bases not matched to a gene: 4. This CDR3 has 14 amino acids. CDR3 region: CASSLGQGPYGYTF. DNA for the CDR3: TGTGCCAGCAGCTTAGGACAGGGACCCTATGGCTACACCTTC.

V is TRBV4-1 and J is TRBJ2-7, with 7 bases aligning to TRBD2. This CDR3 region has 16 residues. Germline V gene data show CDR1 as MGHRA and CDR2 as YSYEKL. The V and J ends lost 4 bases and 9 bases, in that order; junction bases with no gene match: 18. The CDR3 sequence is CASSRETGGPNWGQYF. The CDR3 nucleotides read TGCGCCAGCAGCCGAGAGACGGGAGGTCCCAATTGGGGGCAGTACTTC.